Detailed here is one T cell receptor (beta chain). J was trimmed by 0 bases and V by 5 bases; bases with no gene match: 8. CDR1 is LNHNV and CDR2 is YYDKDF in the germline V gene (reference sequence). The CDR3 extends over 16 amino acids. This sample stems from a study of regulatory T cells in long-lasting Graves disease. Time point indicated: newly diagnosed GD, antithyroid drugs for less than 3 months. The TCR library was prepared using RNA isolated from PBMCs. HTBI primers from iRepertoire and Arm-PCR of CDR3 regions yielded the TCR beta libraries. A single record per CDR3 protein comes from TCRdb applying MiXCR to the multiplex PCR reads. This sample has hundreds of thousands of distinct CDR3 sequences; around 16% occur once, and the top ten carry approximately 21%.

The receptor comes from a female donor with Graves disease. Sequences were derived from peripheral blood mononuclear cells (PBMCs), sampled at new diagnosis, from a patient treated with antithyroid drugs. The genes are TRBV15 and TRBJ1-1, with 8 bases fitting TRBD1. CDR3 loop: CATSGPGGSMNTEAFF. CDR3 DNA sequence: TGTGCCACCAGCGGACCAGGGGGCTCAATGAACACTGAAGCTTTCTTT.